This T cell receptor (beta chain) was captured in a study of identifying expanded T cells in peripheral blood. Study-wide findings and caveats: Roughly 1.2 clones differed between technical replicates, versus approximately 17 and 20 over time. Across healthy donors, higher total template counts meant significantly greater roughly two-week count variance.

V lost 3 bases and J 0 bases, leaving 7 bases between the germline ends. CDR1 SGDLS and CDR2 YYNGEE come from the germline V gene. This CDR3 spans 15 amino acids. This clone was detected a few times. Its target is not known. Profiling relied on immunoSEQ multiplex PCR, and the TCRdb table lists in-frame clones only, not all of them. The sample consists of 70,000 to 95,000 clones, about nine tenths of them appearing once. This sequence joins TRBV9 and TRBJ2-6; D is unclear. This TCR was recovered from a person between 18 and 75 years old in good health. Sequencing input: blood. CDR3 DNA sequence: TGTGCCAGCAGCGCTGTGGTCTCTGGGGCCAACGTCCTGACTTTC. It translates to CASSAVVSGANVLTF.